This entry lists 20 T cell receptor beta chains sequenced from one sample in a study of regulatory T cells in long-lasting Graves disease. To make TCR beta libraries, researchers used iRepertoire HTBI primers and Arm-PCR of CDR3 regions. In TCRdb, the multiplex PCR reads were re-called with MiXCR into one record per CDR3 protein. This sample carries 350,000 to 400,000 distinct CDR3 sequences, 15% to 17% of them seen once, and the ten largest clones take about 20%. Noted time point: newly diagnosed GD, antithyroid drugs for less than 3 months. From RNA extracted from PBMCs, the TCR library was made. The material was peripheral blood mononuclear cells (PBMCs), obtained at new diagnosis, from a patient treated with antithyroid drugs. Receptor source: a female donor with Graves disease.

This clonotype was detected ten times or more. The chain has TRBV24-1 and TRBJ1-5; tentative D call: TRBD1 (5 bases). The CDR3 runs 14 residues. The V gene lost 4 bases and the J gene lost 6 bases, with 12 bases spanning the gap. Germline CDR1 reads KGHDR; CDR2 reads SFDVKD. The chain's CDR3 is CATSEAREGQPQHF. The CDR3, as DNA: TGTGCCACCAGTGAGGCCAGGGAGGGTCAGCCCCAGCATTTT.

The table lists this clonotype with a few counts. The CDR3 nucleotides read TGTGCCAGCAGCTTGTCTAGCGGGTTAGGGGAGACCCAGTACTTC. As protein: CASSLSSGLGETQYF. V is TRBV7-3 and J is TRBJ2-5; TRBD2 agrees at 8 bases. The CDR3 covers 15 residues. With V trimmed by 3 bases and J by 5 bases, 8 bases remained unmatched. CDR1 is SGHTA, CDR2 FQGTGA, per germline.

This clonotype was observed many times. The gene calls are TRBV6-9 and TRBJ1-1, with no clear D. Trimming cost V 3 bases and J 0 bases, with 8 bases left between them. Germline CDR1 is MNHGY and CDR2 is SVAAGI. The CDR3 extends over 14 amino acids. The CDR3 region has the DNA TGTGCCAGCAGTTACCAAAACATGAACACTGAAGCTTTCTTT. The encoded protein is CASSYQNMNTEAFF.

This clonotype was recorded many times. This chain joins TRBV29-1 and TRBJ2-5, with 8 positions matching TRBD2. Trimming cost V 4 bases and J 4 bases; bases outside gene matches: 8. Germline V CDR1 and CDR2: SQVTM, ANQGSEA. The CDR3 length is 14 residues. The CDR3 sequence is CSVGPTSVGETQYF. The CDR3, as DNA: TGCAGCGTTGGGCCGACTAGCGTAGGAGAGACCCAGTACTTC.

The sample holds many counts of this clonotype. The chain combines TRBV10-3 with TRBJ2-3; 7 nucleotides match TRBD1. The CDR3 runs 14 residues. V dropped 6 bases and J dropped 6; count of bases not matched to a gene: 9. Germline V gene lookup returns CDR1 ENHRY and CDR2 SYGVKD. CDR3: CAIRGQRETDTQYF. CDR3 nucleotides: TGTGCCATCAGGGGACAGAGGGAGACGGATACGCAGTATTTT.

This clonotype was seen repeatedly, ten times or more. The chain links TRBV5-5 to TRBJ2-5; 11 bases match TRBD2. Germline loops: CDR1 SGHKS, CDR2 YYEKEE (reference sequence). The ends lost 5 bases at V and 5 bases at J; junction bases unmatched: 14. This CDR3 spans 17 amino acids. CDR3 region: CASSHTTTSGSGETQYF. In DNA form, the CDR3 reads TGTGCCAGCAGTCATACTACTACTAGCGGGAGCGGTGAGACCCAGTACTTC.

Ten or more counts support this clonotype. V usage is TRBV10-3 and J usage is TRBJ1-2; 7 nucleotides align to TRBD1. J gave up 1 base and V 5 bases, and 10 bases lay outside the gene matches. This CDR3 is built from 16 residues. Germline loops: CDR1 ENHRY, CDR2 SYGVKD. The DNA of the CDR3 is TGTGCCATCAGTCCCCTTGGACAGGACCGTAACTATGGCTACACCTTC. Translating it yields CAISPLGQDRNYGYTF.

This clonotype appeared many times. The J gene is TRBJ2-3, the V gene TRBV4-3; TRBD1 agrees at 9 bases. Germline loops: CDR1 LGHNA, CDR2 YSLEER. This CDR3 is built from 16 residues. J was trimmed by 2 bases and V by 4 bases; bases with no gene match: 7. The CDR3 here is CASSRQRTGATDTQYF. The CDR3 DNA reads as TGCGCCAGCAGCCGCCAGAGGACAGGGGCCACAGATACGCAGTATTTT.

This clonotype occurred a few times. CDR3 amino acids: CASGWGRDSPSPQHF. CDR3 in DNA: TGTGCTAGTGGTTGGGGGCGGGACTCCCCATCGCCCCAGCATTTT. The chain employs TRBV12-5 and TRBJ1-5; possibly TRBD1 for D (6 bases). V was cut by 4 bases and J by 9 bases, with 19 bases left in between. The CDR3 consists of 15 residues. The germline CDR1 and CDR2 sequences are LGHNT and FRNRAP.

This clonotype was seen a handful of times. J is TRBJ2-1 and V is TRBV7-6; 12 bases map to TRBD2. Germline CDR1 SGHVS, CDR2 FNYEAQ. This CDR3 comprises 15 residues. The trim removed 5 bases at V and 5 bases at J, leaving 4 bases unmatched. CDR3 in amino acids: CASSPGLAGNNEQFF. DNA of the CDR3: TGTGCCAGCAGCCCGGGACTAGCGGGTAACAATGAGCAGTTCTTC.

This clonotype was seen at least ten times. The rearrangement uses TRBV13 and TRBJ2-1, with D possibly being TRBD2 (5 bases). V was pared by 5 bases and J by 7 bases, with 12 bases between. The length of the CDR3 is 13 residues. Germline-derived CDR1 and CDR2 are PRHDT and FYEKMQ (reference sequence). The CDR3 loop reads CASSPLGRNEQFF. CDR3 bases: TGTGCCAGCAGCCCACTAGGCCGGAATGAGCAGTTCTTC.

In its sample, this clonotype was seen many times. This chain links TRBV20-1 with TRBJ2-1, with D tentatively TRBD1 or TRBD2 (6 bases each). The CDR3 is 16 residues long. Germline CDR1 reads DFQATT; CDR2 reads SNEGSKA (reference sequence). V was cut by 6 bases and J by 0 bases, with 18 bases left in between. The CDR3 DNA sequence: TGCAGTGCGCTTCAGGGGAGGTGGTACTCCTACAATGAGCAGTTCTTC. Translated, it gives CSALQGRWYSYNEQFF.

This clonotype was seen ten or more times. The CDR3, as DNA: TGTGCCACCAGTGATGAGTCTAGCGGGAGCCGAGCCTACAATGAGCAGTTCTTC. Its translation: CATSDESSGSRAYNEQFF. J is TRBJ2-1 and V is TRBV24-1; 10 positions match TRBD2. The J segment lost 2 bases and the V segment lost 3 bases, leaving 9 bases of the junction unmatched. Germline-derived CDR1 and CDR2 are KGHDR and SFDVKD. The CDR3 runs 18 residues.

In the case of this clonotype: A single base is all that separates this from a far larger clone, so a read error is likely. CDR3 in amino acids: CASSLVGTLNAEAFF. CDR3 coding DNA: TGTGCCAGCAGCTTGGTTGGGACACTGAACGCTGAAGCTTTCTTT. This sequence joins TRBV7-9 and TRBJ1-1, with a tentative D call TRBD1 (6 bases). Germline values: CDR1 SEHNR, CDR2 FQNEAQ (reference sequence). This CDR3 region has 15 residues.

Ten or more counts support this clonotype. J is TRBJ1-4 and V is TRBV6-1; D unclear. Germline CDR1 MNHNS, CDR2 SASEGT. The CDR3 loop spans 15 amino acids. V was pared by 4 bases and J by 2 bases, with 11 bases between. CDR3 sequence (DNA): TGTGCCAGCAGTGTCGCGGGGTCGACTAATGAAAAACTGTTTTTT. It yields the protein CASSVAGSTNEKLFF.

V and J are TRBV24-1 and TRBJ2-1; the match to TRBD2 covers 7 bases. V lost 5 bases to trimming and J lost 6 bases; unmatched junction nucleotides: 9. Germline lookup yields CDR1 KGHDR and CDR2 SFDVKD. The CDR3 length is 15 residues. CDR3 sequence: CATSGRWGRGNEQFF. The CDR3 nucleotides read TGTGCCACCAGTGGAAGGTGGGGGAGGGGCAATGAGCAGTTCTTC.

This clonotype was observed a single time. The chain couples TRBV6-9 to TRBJ2-2; no definite D call. The CDR3 length is 15 residues. Deletions cut 3 bases from V and 13 bases from J, with 21 bases between. Germline V CDR1 and CDR2: MNHGY, SVAAGI. The CDR3 sequence is CASSYFAPNTGGLFF. CDR3 bases: TGTGCCAGCAGTTACTTCGCACCGAACACCGGTGGGCTGTTTTTT.

Comment on this clonotype: A much larger clone lies a single base off, so this may be a read error. V gene TRBV27 combines with J gene TRBJ2-5; 11 nucleotides agree with TRBD2. Germline loops: CDR1 MNHEY, CDR2 SMNVEV (reference sequence). V was pared by 10 bases and J by 3 bases, with 7 bases of the junction left unmatched. The CDR3 is 14 residues long. This CDR3 reads CANRVGLAEETQYF. CDR3 bases: TGTGCCAACAGAGTGGGACTAGCGGAAGAGACCCAGTACTTC.

In this sample, this clonotype turned up many times. The chain couples TRBV12-3 or TRBV12-4 to TRBJ2-5; tentatively, D is TRBD1 or TRBD2 (5 bases each). Trimming left V 6 bases short and J 5 bases short, with 16 bases between. The CDR3 totals 14 residues. The CDR3 reads CASRRDPLGETQYF. In nucleotides, the CDR3 is TGTGCCAGCAGGAGGGACCCCCTTGGGGAGACCCAGTACTTC.

This clonotype has at least ten counts. This chain connects TRBV18 to TRBJ2-1; D is unresolved. CDR1 is KGHSH, CDR2 LQKENI, per germline. CDR3 length: 13 residues. The germline V and J ends were trimmed by 3 bases and 5 bases, with 8 bases remaining between them. CDR3 nucleotide sequence: TGTGCCAGCTCACCTATTACAGACAATGAGCAGTTCTTC. This codes for CASSPITDNEQFF.